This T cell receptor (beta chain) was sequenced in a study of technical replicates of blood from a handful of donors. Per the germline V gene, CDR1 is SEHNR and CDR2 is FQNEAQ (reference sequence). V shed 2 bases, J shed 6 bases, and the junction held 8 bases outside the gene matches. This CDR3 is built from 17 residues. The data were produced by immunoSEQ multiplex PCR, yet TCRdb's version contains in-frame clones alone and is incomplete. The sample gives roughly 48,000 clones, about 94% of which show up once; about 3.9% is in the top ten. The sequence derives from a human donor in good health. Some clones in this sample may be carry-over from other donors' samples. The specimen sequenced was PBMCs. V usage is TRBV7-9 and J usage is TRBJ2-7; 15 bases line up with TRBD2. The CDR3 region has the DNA TGTGCCAGCAGCTTATCCACGGGACTAGCGGGGGGCGGCGAGCAGTACTTC. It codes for CASSLSTGLAGGGEQYF. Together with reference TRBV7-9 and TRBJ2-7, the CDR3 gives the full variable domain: DTGVSQNPRHKITKRGQNVTFRCDPISEHNRLYWYRQTLGQGPEFLTYFQNEAQLEKSRLLSDRFSAERPKGSFSTLEIQRTEQGDSAMYLCASSLSTGLAGGGEQYFGPGTRLTVT.